This T cell receptor beta chain originates from a study of low-dose radiotherapy and immunotherapy resistance in tumors. Study in general: The authors gave intravenous cyclophosphamide 200 mg/m2 every two weeks, one day before radiation and immunotherapy.

The CDR3 covers 18 residues. The germline V gene encodes CDR1 MNHEY and CDR2 SMNVEV (reference sequence). Trimming shortened V by 6 bases and J by 0 bases, and 21 bases separated the two germline ends. Stated time point: after trial treatment. Treatment: LDRT plus nivolumab, ipilimumab, low-dose cyclophosphamide and aspirin (RACIN trial). In the RACIN dose-escalation trial, donors got nivolumab plus ipilimumab with aspirin, cyclophosphamide and radiotherapy. cDNA synthesis used a TRAV/TRBV-specific primer set for both chains. For amplifying TCRs, the PCR ran for 20 to 25 cycles with Phusion, which was used together with a constant-region primer and the adapter on the V primers. One entry per CDR3 protein, called by TCRdb with MiXCR from the reads. Of some 100,000 distinct CDR3 sequences listed, less than 25% are singletons. There are many counts of this clonotype.

This sequence originates from a male donor with prostate cancer. The chain carries TRBV27 and TRBJ1-5; weak D call: TRBD1 (5 bases). The sample was PBMCs, taken after low-dose radiotherapy plus immunotherapy. CDR3: CASSQRAGGQYSNQPQHF. CDR3 DNA: TGTGCCAGCAGCCAAAGGGCGGGGGGTCAATATAGCAATCAGCCCCAGCATTTT.